This paragraph reports one T cell receptor (beta chain). Its antigen is not identified. The data stem from a study of Ad26.COV2.S vaccination and SARS-CoV-2 variants. Study-wide points: Vaccinees displayed broader spike-specific TCR repertoires than placebo recipients.

This CDR3 contains 15 residues. With 8 bases removed from V and 4 bases from J, the gap between germline ends came to 20 bases. Germline CDR1 and CDR2: MNHEY and SVGEGT. The treatment here: roughly 20 received Ad26.COV2.S at low or high dose, single or two shots; 5 received placebo; per-sample allocation not given. At day 63 after the first vaccine or placebo injection, samples were drawn. An adult aged 18-55 years in Boston served as the donor. Sequencing used immunoSEQ multiplex PCR; TCRdb keeps in-frame clones, though not all of them. The repertoire holds about 350,000 clones, about 89% seen once, with roughly 5% in the top ten.

This TCR came from a person between 18 and 65 years old who received the Ad26.COV2.S COVID-19 vaccine or a placebo. The V gene is TRBV6-2 or TRBV6-3, the J gene TRBJ1-2; D is perhaps TRBD1 (5 bases). Source: peripheral blood, taken in a trial of Ad26.COV2.S vaccine versus placebo. The CDR3 region is CASGPGYGTSYGYTF. CDR3 coding DNA: TGTGCCAGCGGCCCGGGGTACGGGACGAGCTATGGCTACACCTTC.